Below, 4 T cell receptor beta chains from the same sample are listed, as sequenced in a study of T cell repertoires in cytomegalovirus infection (dated by TCRdb to the late 2010s). The sequencing machine was an Illumina HiSeq 1500. The public reads were reprocessed in TCRdb via fastp at Q25 and MiXCR, keeping in-frame beta chains. Each CDR3 protein gets just one entry, which takes the most common genes and DNA from the rows behind it. In this sample the table shows more than 650,000 distinct CDR3 sequences, less than 40% of which occur a single time. The ten largest clones capture about 2.8% of the sample. The sequenced material came from PBMCs. The receptor set was obtained from a human donor in good health (CMV status not recorded). Some clones in this sample may be carry-over from other donors' samples.

The sample holds a few counts of this clonotype. The rearrangement uses TRBV6-6 and TRBJ1-2; D uncertain. CDR1 is MNHNY and CDR2 is SVGAGI in the germline V gene (reference sequence). The CDR3 is 10 residues long. Trimming left V 7 bases short and J 5 bases short, with 5 bases between. CDR3 region: CASKEYGYTF. The CDR3 nucleotides are TGTGCCAGCAAAGAATATGGCTACACCTTC.

This clonotype was seen once. The chain has TRBV6-1 and TRBJ2-1, with 11 bases lining up with TRBD2. After removal of 5 bases from V and 0 bases from J, the junction contained 12 bases not matched to a gene. The CDR3 totals 19 residues. The germline CDR1 and CDR2 sequences are MNHNS and SASEGT. CDR3 coding DNA: TGTGCCAGCAGTTATTGGGGACTAGCGGTCACGCTCTCCTACAATGAGCAGTTCTTC. Translating it yields CASSYWGLAVTLSYNEQFF.

V usage is TRBV28 and J usage is TRBJ1-5; no definite D call. From germline, CDR1 is MDHEN and CDR2 SYDVKM. The length of the CDR3 is 12 residues. The V and J ends lost 5 bases and 5 bases respectively, with 7 bases between them. CDR3 nucleotides: TGTGCCAGCAGTGGCACCGATCAGCCCCAGCATTTT. The encoded protein is CASSGTDQPQHF.

This clonotype was observed many times. The chain links TRBV28 to TRBJ2-1; TRBD1 aligns across 9 bases. Germline V gives CDR1 MDHEN, CDR2 SYDVKM. The trim removed 1 base at V and 6 bases at J, leaving 13 bases unmatched. The CDR3 loop spans 18 amino acids. The CDR3 is CASSLYTLTGQGRNEQFF. The CDR3 coding sequence is TGTGCCAGCAGTTTATACACTCTAACGGGACAGGGTCGCAATGAGCAGTTCTTC.